Shown below are 20 T cell receptor beta chains from a single sample sequenced in a study of siplizumab effects on memory and regulatory T cells. Here immunoSEQ multiplex PCR was the method, and the copy in TCRdb shows in-frame clones only, minus some. Found here are about 120,000 clones, approximately 94% of them singletons; the top ten hold around 1.7%. The sample comprised non-Treg CD4+ T cells sorted from blood. Receptor source: a human donor in good health.

The V and J genes are TRBV6-1 and TRBJ1-2; D is uncertain. Trimming shortened V by 2 bases and J by 1 base, and 5 bases separated the two germline ends. Germline-derived CDR1 and CDR2 are MNHNS and SASEGT. The CDR3 sequence is 13 residues long. The CDR3 DNA reads as TGTGCCAGCAGTGAAACAGATAACTATGGCTACACCTTC. It is translated as CASSETDNYGYTF.

J is TRBJ2-1 and V is TRBV7-2; D may be TRBD1 (5 bases). Trimming took off 1 base at V and 1 base at J, with 17 bases between the two ends. The CDR3 has 18 amino acids. CDR1 is SGHTA, CDR2 FQGNSA, per germline. The CDR3 protein is CASSLVRPGQSSYNEQFF. CDR3 bases: TGTGCCAGCAGCTTAGTCAGGCCAGGGCAATCTTCCTACAATGAGCAGTTCTTC.

The rearrangement joins TRBV11-3 to TRBJ1-1, with D tentatively TRBD1 (6 bases). The CDR3 is made up of 15 amino acids. Trimming pared 5 bases from V and 3 bases from J, leaving 16 bases between. Germline values: CDR1 SGHNT, CDR2 YENEEA. The CDR3 DNA sequence: TGTGCCAGCAGCCTGGGGGGCCAGGCGGACACTGAAGCTTTCTTT. This encodes CASSLGGQADTEAFF.

J is TRBJ2-7 and V is TRBV7-2, with D perhaps matching TRBD1 (6 bases). Germline V gene sequence: CDR1 SGHTA, CDR2 FQGNSA. V was cut by 8 bases and J by 6 bases, with 17 bases left in between. The CDR3 consists of 13 residues. The CDR3 region is CASGPQGLGEQYF. As DNA, the CDR3 is TGTGCCAGCGGGCCGCAGGGGTTGGGCGAGCAGTACTTC.

This clone turned up a few times. The J gene is TRBJ1-6, the V gene TRBV6-5; D might be TRBD1 (6 bases). V dropped 5 bases and J dropped 6 bases, with 8 bases sitting between them. CDR1 and CDR2 (germline): MNHEY, SVGAGI. The CDR3 contains 13 residues. In DNA form, the CDR3 reads TGTGCCAGCAGTCGGACAGTTAATTCACCCCTCCACTTT. Amino acid sequence: CASSRTVNSPLHF.

This clone appeared a single time. The chain recombines TRBV19 with TRBJ1-2; possibly TRBD1 for D (5 bases). The CDR3 sequence is 16 residues long. With 6 bases removed from V and 0 bases from J, the gap between germline ends came to 17 bases. Per germline, CDR1 LNHDA and CDR2 SQIVND (reference sequence). CDR3 nucleotide sequence: TGTGCCAGTAGCTACCAAGGGGCTCCCGCTAACTATGGCTACACCTTC. It codes for CASSYQGAPANYGYTF.

This chain links TRBV6-5 with TRBJ2-5; tentative D call: TRBD2 (6 bases). Matching the DNA end better, TRBJ2-7 makes the J call doubtful. There are 14 residues in the CDR3. Germline CDR1 MNHEY, CDR2 SVGAGI. Written as DNA, the CDR3 is TGTGCCAGCAGTTACTCTGCGGGGTCCTACGAGCAGTACTTC. Translating it yields CASSYSAGSYEQYF.

The rearrangement uses TRBV7-3 and TRBJ2-3; 11 positions agree with TRBD2. V trimming: 3 bases; J trimming: 6 bases; junction bases outside the gene matches: 5. In germline, CDR1 is SGHTA, CDR2 FQGTGA. This CDR3 contains 15 residues. The CDR3 here is CASSLPTSGADTQYF. Here the CDR3 DNA reads TGTGCCAGCAGCTTGCCGACTAGCGGGGCCGATACGCAGTATTTT.

V usage is TRBV2 and J usage is TRBJ1-2; D is unresolved. Per germline, CDR1 SNHLY and CDR2 FYNNEI. Trimming removed 4 bases at V and 2 bases at J, with 11 bases between. The length of the CDR3 is 14 residues. DNA for the CDR3: TGTGCCAGCAGTGCACGGAGGATCAACTATGGCTACACCTTC. Protein sequence: CASSARRINYGYTF.

The rearrangement links TRBV7-2 to TRBJ2-2; TRBD1 might be the D (6 bases). The V end lost 3 bases, the J end lost 3 bases, and 14 bases lay between the germline ends. CDR1 and CDR2 (germline): SGHTA, FQGNSA. The length of the CDR3 is 16 residues. CDR3 DNA: TGTGCCAGCAGCTTCTCCCCAGGGGCGGACACCGGGGAGCTGTTTTTT. Translating gives CASSFSPGADTGELFF.

The genes are TRBV7-8 and TRBJ2-3; D is uncertain. With 4 bases removed from V and 0 bases from J, the gap between germline ends came to 14 bases. Germline assignment: CDR1 SGHVS and CDR2 FQNEAQ. The CDR3 consists of 16 residues. The CDR3 sequence is CASSSPTFTSTDTQYF. Written as DNA, the CDR3 is TGTGCCAGCAGCTCGCCGACCTTTACTAGCACAGATACGCAGTATTTT.

This rearrangement joins TRBV14 to TRBJ2-3; 7 nucleotides match TRBD1. The junction had 2 bases not matched to a gene; V was cut back by 5 bases and J by 0 bases. CDR3 length equals 14 residues. CDR1 and CDR2 from the germline V gene are SGHDN and FVKESK. The CDR3 reads CASSGTASTDTQYF. The CDR3 DNA follows: TGTGCCAGCAGCGGGACAGCTAGCACAGATACGCAGTATTTT.

This chain uses TRBV5-1 with TRBJ2-2; 8 positions agree with TRBD1. Germline V CDR1 and CDR2: SGHRS, YFSETQ. J lost 5 bases, V lost 3 bases, and 6 bases had no gene match. This CDR3 has 15 residues. The CDR3, as DNA: TGCGCCAGCAGCTATCGGACAGGGTTGACCGGGGAGCTGTTTTTT. It codes for CASSYRTGLTGELFF. The full variable domain, rest sourced from reference TRBV5-1 and TRBJ2-2, is KAGVTQTPRYLIKTRGQQVTLSCSPISGHRSVSWYQQTPGQGLQFLFEYFSETQRNKGNFPGRFSGRQFSNSRSEMNVSTLELGDSALYLCASSYRTGLTGELFFGEGSRLTVL.

The chain links TRBV6-5 to TRBJ1-3, with D tentatively TRBD1 (6 bases). Trimming pared 11 bases from V and 0 bases from J, leaving 17 bases between. Per the germline V gene, CDR1 is MNHEY and CDR2 is SVGAGI. The CDR3 length is 15 residues. The CDR3 DNA follows: TGTGCCTCTCATAGGGGGGGATTCTCTGGAAACACCATATATTTT. Translated: CASHRGGFSGNTIYF.

V gene TRBV20-1 combines with J gene TRBJ2-3; no reliable D call. Germline loops: CDR1 DFQATT, CDR2 SNEGSKA (reference sequence). The V gene lost 6 bases and the J gene lost 4 bases, with 8 bases spanning the gap. This CDR3 contains 11 residues. Here the CDR3 reads CSAPSPDTQYF. The CDR3 bases are TGCAGTGCCCCCTCACCAGATACGCAGTATTTT.

This clone was found once. V and J are TRBV6-1 and TRBJ2-7, with 7 positions matching TRBD1. Germline trimming cut 5 bases from V and 2 bases from J; bases unmatched to any gene: 6. The CDR3 has 14 amino acids. Looked up from germline, CDR1 is MNHNS and CDR2 is SASEGT. CDR3: CASSSGQRPYEQYF. The CDR3 DNA reads TGTGCCAGCAGTTCGGGACAGCGCCCCTACGAGCAGTACTTC.

The V gene is TRBV10-3, the J gene TRBJ2-1; D might be TRBD2 (5 bases). The V gene lost 4 bases and the J gene lost 9 bases, with 10 bases spanning the gap. The CDR3 extends over 12 amino acids. From germline, CDR1 is ENHRY and CDR2 SYGVKD. In DNA form, the CDR3 reads TGTGCCATCAGTGGGGCGGGTACTGAGCAGTTCTTC. The encoded protein is CAISGAGTEQFF.

The V gene is TRBV10-3, the J gene TRBJ2-3, with D unclear. CDR1 is ENHRY, CDR2 SYGVKD, per germline. There are 14 residues in the CDR3. V was cut by 7 bases and J by 2 bases, with 13 bases left in between. CDR3 DNA: TGTGCCATCACCAAACGGCCCTCCACAGATACGCAGTATTTT. This encodes CAITKRPSTDTQYF.

This sequence joins TRBV30 and TRBJ2-7; D gene uncertain. In germline, CDR1 is GTSNPN, CDR2 SVGIG (reference sequence). V was pared by 1 base and J by 2 bases, with 12 bases between. The CDR3 is 14 residues long. CDR3 nucleotide sequence: TGTGCCTGGAGTGGCGCCGGGTGGGCCTACGAGCAGTACTTC. This encodes CAWSGAGWAYEQYF.

This clone appeared a few times. CDR3 region: CASSPFGGTGVNYGYTF. Written as DNA, the CDR3 is TGTGCCAGCAGCCCCTTCGGAGGGACAGGGGTAAACTATGGCTACACCTTC. This chain connects TRBV9 to TRBJ1-2, with 10 nucleotides matching TRBD1. J gave up 2 bases and V 4 bases, and 11 bases lay outside the gene matches. Per germline, CDR1 SGDLS and CDR2 YYNGEE. This CDR3 is built from 17 residues. The full variable domain, its missing parts supplied by reference TRBV9 and TRBJ1-2, is DSGVTQTPKHLITATGQRVTLRCSPRSGDLSVYWYQQSLDQGLQFLIQYYNGEERAKGNILERFSAQQFPDLHSELNLSSLELGDSALYFCASSPFGGTGVNYGYTFGSGTRLTVV.